This T cell receptor beta chain originates from a study of PD-L1 blockade in urothelial cancer. Study in general: The number of prior chemotherapy regimens per patient was 0 to 3.

The table came from immunoSEQ multiplex PCR; TCRdb's copy has only in-frame clones and leaves some out. Seen here are approximately 20,000 clones, under 95% observed once, and the top ten hold over 9%. The J segment lost 0 bases and the V segment lost 8 bases, leaving 10 bases of the junction unmatched. Germline V gives CDR1 KGHSH, CDR2 LQKENI. The CDR3 length is 16 residues. Regarding time point: peripheral blood 6 weeks after treatment start. The chain recombines TRBV18 with TRBJ2-1; TRBD2 agrees at 7 bases. This receptor was identified in a woman in her fifties or sixties with urothelial cancer. The specimen was PBMCs, collected around atezolizumab (anti-PD-L1) treatment. CDR3 sequence reads: CASASLAAGSYNEQFF. The CDR3 nucleotides are TGTGCCAGCGCCTCCCTAGCGGCGGGCTCCTACAATGAGCAGTTCTTC.